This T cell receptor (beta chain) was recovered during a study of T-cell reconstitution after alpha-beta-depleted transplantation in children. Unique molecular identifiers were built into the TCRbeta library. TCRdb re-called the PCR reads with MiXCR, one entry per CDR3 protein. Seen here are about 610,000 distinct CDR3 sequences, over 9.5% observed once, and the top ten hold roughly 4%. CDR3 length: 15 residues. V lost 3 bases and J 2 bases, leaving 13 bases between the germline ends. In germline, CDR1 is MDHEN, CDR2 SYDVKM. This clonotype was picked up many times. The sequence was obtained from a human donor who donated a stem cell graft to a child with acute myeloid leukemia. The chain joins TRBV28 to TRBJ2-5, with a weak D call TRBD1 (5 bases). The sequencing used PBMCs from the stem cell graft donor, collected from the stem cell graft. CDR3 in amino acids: CASSFKGNWQETQYF. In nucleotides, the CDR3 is TGTGCCAGCAGTTTTAAGGGGAATTGGCAAGAGACCCAGTACTTC.